A single sample is the source of the 11 T cell receptor beta chains below, sequenced in a study of identical twins. MiXCR, applied by TCRdb to the 5' RACE reads, yields one record per CDR3 protein. The sample lists about 890,000 distinct CDR3 sequences, about 12% seen once, with 1.5% to 2% in the top ten. The same data also contributed to another study, on yellow fever vaccine responses in identical twins.

Specimen: PBMCs. These receptors were obtained from a woman younger than 35 in good health.

This chain uses TRBV5-6 with TRBJ1-5, with a possible D match to TRBD1 (5 bases). Germline V gene data show CDR1 as SGHDT and CDR2 as YYEEEE. The CDR3 is made up of 16 amino acids. The germline V and J ends were trimmed by 4 bases and 2 bases, with 16 bases remaining between them. This chain's CDR3 is CASSRSRAQGNQPQHF. The DNA of the CDR3 is TGTGCCAGCAGCAGGTCCAGGGCGCAAGGCAATCAGCCCCAGCATTTT.

This clonotype was detected a few times. The CDR3 region has the DNA TGTGCCAGCAGCCCTCAACAAACGAACACTGAAGCTTTCTTT. Amino acid sequence: CASSPQQTNTEAFF. The chain carries TRBV9 and TRBJ1-1; D is ambiguous. V was trimmed by 4 bases and J by 1 base, leaving 11 bases between them. There are 14 residues in the CDR3. Germline CDR1 SGDLS, CDR2 YYNGEE.

This clonotype has a count of ten or more. This chain joins TRBV11-2 and TRBJ2-1; D remains unclear. Germline V gene lookup returns CDR1 SGHAT and CDR2 FQNNGV. Trimming shortened V by 7 bases and J by 9 bases, and 16 bases separated the two germline ends. This CDR3 is 13 amino acids long. CDR3: CASIPRGSIEQFF. The DNA of the CDR3 is TGTGCCAGCATTCCGCGAGGAAGCATTGAGCAGTTCTTC. The entire variable domain, with the rest obtained from reference TRBV11-2 and TRBJ2-1, is as follows: EAGVAQSPRYKIIEKRQSVAFWCNPISGHATLYWYQQILGQGPKLLIQFQNNGVVDDSQLPKDRFSAERLKGVDSTLKIQPAKLEDSAVYLCASIPRGSIEQFFGPGTRLTVL.

This clonotype was counted ten times or more. In DNA, the CDR3 is TGTGCCAGCAGTGGACAGACAAAGATCAACTATGGCTACACCTTC. This gives the protein CASSGQTKINYGYTF. V is TRBV12-3 or TRBV12-4 and J is TRBJ1-2; possible D gene TRBD1, 6 bases. V was clipped by 5 bases and J by 2 bases, with 15 bases between them. CDR3 length: 15 residues.

In this sample, this clonotype turned up a few times. The chain carries TRBV24-1 and TRBJ1-5; D possibly corresponds to TRBD1 (6 bases). V gave up 9 bases and J gave up 2 bases, with 10 bases separating them. Germline lookup yields CDR1 KGHDR and CDR2 SFDVKD. This CDR3 has 13 residues. The DNA for the CDR3 is TGTGCCACCGCAGGGGTTGGCAATCAGCCCCAGCATTTT. Amino acid sequence: CATAGVGNQPQHF.

This clonotype was detected a few times. This rearrangement joins TRBV10-3 to TRBJ1-5; D is unresolved. The V gene lost 3 bases and the J gene lost 0 bases, with 12 bases spanning the gap. Germline CDR1 and CDR2: ENHRY and SYGVKD. CDR3 length: 16 amino acids. The CDR3 DNA sequence: TGTGCCATCAGTGAAAGGCAAGAGTCTAGCAATCAGCCCCAGCATTTT. Translated, it gives CAISERQESSNQPQHF.

J is TRBJ2-7 and V is TRBV6-1; D call uncertain. CDR1 is MNHNS and CDR2 is SASEGT in the germline V gene. The ends were cut back, 5 bases at V and 3 bases at J, with 20 bases in the middle. This CDR3 is built from 16 residues. The CDR3 DNA is TGTGCCAGCAGTACATATCATCCCGAAAAATACTACGAGCAGTACTTC. As protein: CASSTYHPEKYYEQYF.

The rearrangement joins TRBV2 to TRBJ2-1, with 14 bases aligning to TRBD2. V was clipped by 6 bases and J by 6 bases; unmatched bases: 4. Germline V gene sequence: CDR1 SNHLY, CDR2 FYNNEI. The CDR3 runs 15 residues. CDR3 nucleotide sequence: TGTGCCAGCAGGGGACTAGCGGGGGCCCTCAATGAGCAGTTCTTC. This gives the protein CASRGLAGALNEQFF.

In its sample, this clonotype was seen many times. The chain combines TRBV9 with TRBJ2-5; 8 nucleotides match TRBD2. V shed 4 bases and J 2 bases; nucleotides not matched to a gene: 22. From germline, CDR1 is SGDLS and CDR2 YYNGEE. The CDR3 is 20 residues long. In nucleotides, the CDR3 is TGTGCCAGCAGCCCAACCCGTATCGCGGGAGGCCCAAACACTCAAGAGACCCAGTACTTC. It translates to CASSPTRIAGGPNTQETQYF.

This CDR3 is CASSTKGLEKMDEQFF. CDR3 coding DNA: TGTGCCAGCAGCACTAAGGGACTAGAAAAAATGGATGAGCAGTTCTTC. The chain couples TRBV7-9 to TRBJ2-1, with 8 bases aligning to TRBD2. The CDR3 length is 16 residues. V lost 5 bases and J lost 8; bases outside the gene matches: 14. Germline V gene sequence: CDR1 SEHNR, CDR2 FQNEAQ (reference sequence).

The V gene is TRBV7-8, the J gene TRBJ1-6; 7 positions agree with TRBD1. Germline V gives CDR1 SGHVS, CDR2 FQNEAQ. The CDR3 length is 15 residues. With V trimmed by 1 base and J by 10 bases, 7 bases remained unmatched. The CDR3 loop is CASSLVQTGASPLHF. The DNA for the CDR3 is TGTGCCAGCAGCTTAGTTCAAACAGGGGCATCACCCCTCCACTTT.